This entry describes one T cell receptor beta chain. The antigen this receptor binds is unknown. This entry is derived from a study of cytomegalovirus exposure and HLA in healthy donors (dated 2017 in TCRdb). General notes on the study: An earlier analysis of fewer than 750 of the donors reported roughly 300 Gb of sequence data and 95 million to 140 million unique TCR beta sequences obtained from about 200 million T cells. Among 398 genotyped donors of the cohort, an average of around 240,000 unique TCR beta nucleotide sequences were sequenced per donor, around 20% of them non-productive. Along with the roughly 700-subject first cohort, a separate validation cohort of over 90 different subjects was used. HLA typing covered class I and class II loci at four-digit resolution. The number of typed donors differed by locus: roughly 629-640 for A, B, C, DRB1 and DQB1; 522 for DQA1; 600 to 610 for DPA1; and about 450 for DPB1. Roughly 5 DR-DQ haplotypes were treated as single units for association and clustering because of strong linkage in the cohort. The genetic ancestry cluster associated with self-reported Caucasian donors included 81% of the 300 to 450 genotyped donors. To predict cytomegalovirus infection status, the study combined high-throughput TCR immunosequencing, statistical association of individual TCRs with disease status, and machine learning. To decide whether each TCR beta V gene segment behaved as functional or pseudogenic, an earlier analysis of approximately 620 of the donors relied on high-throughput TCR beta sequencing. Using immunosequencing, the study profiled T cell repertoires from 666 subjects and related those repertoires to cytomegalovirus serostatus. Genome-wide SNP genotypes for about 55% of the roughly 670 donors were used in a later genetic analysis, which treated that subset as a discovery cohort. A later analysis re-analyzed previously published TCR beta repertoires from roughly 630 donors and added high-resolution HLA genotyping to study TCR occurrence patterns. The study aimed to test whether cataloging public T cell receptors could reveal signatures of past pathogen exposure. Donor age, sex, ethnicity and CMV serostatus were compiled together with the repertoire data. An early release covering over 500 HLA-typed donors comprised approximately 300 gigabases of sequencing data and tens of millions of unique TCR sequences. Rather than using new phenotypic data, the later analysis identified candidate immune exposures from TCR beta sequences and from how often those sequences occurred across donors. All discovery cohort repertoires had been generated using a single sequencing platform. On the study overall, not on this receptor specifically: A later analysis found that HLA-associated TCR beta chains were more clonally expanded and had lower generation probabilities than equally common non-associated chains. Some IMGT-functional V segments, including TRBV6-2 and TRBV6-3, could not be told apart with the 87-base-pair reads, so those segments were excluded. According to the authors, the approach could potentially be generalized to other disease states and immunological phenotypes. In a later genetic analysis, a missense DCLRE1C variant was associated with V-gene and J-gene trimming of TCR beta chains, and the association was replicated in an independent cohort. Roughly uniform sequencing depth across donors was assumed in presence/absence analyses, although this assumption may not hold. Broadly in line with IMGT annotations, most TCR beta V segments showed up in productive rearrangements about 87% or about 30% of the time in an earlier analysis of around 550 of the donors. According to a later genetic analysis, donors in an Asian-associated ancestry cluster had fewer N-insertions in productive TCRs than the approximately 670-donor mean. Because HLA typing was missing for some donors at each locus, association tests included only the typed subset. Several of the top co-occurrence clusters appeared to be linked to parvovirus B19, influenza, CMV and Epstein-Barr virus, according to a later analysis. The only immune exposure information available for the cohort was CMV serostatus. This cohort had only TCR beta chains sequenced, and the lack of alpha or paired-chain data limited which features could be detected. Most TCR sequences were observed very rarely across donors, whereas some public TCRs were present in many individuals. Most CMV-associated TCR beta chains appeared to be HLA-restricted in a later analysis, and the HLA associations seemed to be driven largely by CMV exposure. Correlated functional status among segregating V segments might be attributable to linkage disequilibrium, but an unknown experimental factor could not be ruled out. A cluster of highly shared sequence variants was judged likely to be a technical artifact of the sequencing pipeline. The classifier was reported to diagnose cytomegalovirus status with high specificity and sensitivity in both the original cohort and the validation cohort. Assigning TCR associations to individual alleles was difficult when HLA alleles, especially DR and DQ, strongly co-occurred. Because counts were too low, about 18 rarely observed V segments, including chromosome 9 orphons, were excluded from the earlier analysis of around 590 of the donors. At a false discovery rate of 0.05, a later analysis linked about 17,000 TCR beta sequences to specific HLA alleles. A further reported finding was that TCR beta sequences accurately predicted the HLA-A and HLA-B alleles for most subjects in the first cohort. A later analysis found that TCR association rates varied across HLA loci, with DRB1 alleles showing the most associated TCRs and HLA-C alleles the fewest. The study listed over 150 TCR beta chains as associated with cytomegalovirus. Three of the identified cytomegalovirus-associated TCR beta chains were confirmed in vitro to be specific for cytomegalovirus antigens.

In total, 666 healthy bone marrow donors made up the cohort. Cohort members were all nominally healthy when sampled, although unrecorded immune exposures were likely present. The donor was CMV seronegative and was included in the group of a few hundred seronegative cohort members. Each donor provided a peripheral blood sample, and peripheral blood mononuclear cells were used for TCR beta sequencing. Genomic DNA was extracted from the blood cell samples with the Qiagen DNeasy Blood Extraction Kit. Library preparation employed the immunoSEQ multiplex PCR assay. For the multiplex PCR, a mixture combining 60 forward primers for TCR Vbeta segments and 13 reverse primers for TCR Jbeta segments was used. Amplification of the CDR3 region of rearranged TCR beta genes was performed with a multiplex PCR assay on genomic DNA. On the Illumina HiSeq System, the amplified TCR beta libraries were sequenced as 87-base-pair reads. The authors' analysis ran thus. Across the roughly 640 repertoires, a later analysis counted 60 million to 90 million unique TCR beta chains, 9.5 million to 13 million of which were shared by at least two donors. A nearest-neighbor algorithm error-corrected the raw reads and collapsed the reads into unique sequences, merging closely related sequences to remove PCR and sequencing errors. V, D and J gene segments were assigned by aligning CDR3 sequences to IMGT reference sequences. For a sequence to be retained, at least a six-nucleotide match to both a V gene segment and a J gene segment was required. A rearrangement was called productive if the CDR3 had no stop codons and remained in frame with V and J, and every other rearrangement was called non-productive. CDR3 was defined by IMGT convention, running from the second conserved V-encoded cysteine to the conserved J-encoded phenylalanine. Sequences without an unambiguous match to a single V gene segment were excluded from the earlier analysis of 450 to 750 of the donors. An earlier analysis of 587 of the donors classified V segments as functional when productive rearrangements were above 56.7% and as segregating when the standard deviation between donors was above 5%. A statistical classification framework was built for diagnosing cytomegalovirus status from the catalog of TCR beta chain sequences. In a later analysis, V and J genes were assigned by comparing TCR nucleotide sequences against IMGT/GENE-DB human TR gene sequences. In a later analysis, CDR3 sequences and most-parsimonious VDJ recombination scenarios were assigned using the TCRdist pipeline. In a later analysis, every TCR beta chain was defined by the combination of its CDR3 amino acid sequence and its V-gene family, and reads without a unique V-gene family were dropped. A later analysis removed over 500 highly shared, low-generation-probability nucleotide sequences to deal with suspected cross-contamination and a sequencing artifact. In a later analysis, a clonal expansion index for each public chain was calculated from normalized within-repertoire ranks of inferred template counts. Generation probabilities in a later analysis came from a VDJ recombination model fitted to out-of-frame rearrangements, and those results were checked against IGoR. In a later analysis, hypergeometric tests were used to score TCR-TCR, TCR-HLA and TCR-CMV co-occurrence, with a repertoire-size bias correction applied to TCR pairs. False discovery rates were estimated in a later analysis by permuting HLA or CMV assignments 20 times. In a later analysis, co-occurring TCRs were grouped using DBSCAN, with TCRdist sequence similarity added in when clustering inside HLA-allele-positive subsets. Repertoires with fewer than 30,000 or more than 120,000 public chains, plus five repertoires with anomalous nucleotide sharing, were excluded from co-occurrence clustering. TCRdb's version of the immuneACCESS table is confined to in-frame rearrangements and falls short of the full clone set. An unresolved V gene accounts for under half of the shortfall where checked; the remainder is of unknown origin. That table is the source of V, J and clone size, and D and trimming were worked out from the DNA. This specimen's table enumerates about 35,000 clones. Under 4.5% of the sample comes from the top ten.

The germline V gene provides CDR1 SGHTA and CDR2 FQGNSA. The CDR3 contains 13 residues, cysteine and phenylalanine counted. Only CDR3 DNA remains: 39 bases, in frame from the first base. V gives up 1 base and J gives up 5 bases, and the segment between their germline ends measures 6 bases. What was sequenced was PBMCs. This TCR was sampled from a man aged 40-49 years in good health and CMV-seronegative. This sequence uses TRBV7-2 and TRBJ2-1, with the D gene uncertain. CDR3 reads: CASSLVPDNEQFF. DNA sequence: TGTGCCAGCAGCTTAGTCCCCGACAATGAGCAGTTCTTC.